A single sample is the source of the 21 T cell receptor beta chains below, sequenced in a study of T cell responses to AZD1222 COVID-19 vaccine. Here immunoSEQ multiplex PCR was the method, and the copy in TCRdb shows in-frame clones only, minus some. The table records about 220,000 clones, about 93% of them present only once. The sequencing here drew on peripheral blood, taken on day 0 of MenACWY control vaccination. The receptor set was obtained from an adult in good health.

This clone has just one count. The chain uses TRBV27 and TRBJ1-5; D perhaps matches TRBD1 (6 bases). The CDR3 is made up of 15 amino acids. Germline V gene lookup returns CDR1 MNHEY and CDR2 SMNVEV (reference sequence). Trimming took off 5 bases at V and 4 bases at J, with 15 bases between the two ends. This CDR3 is CASSTTLGTNQPQHF. The CDR3 coding sequence is TGTGCCAGCAGTACCACCCTAGGGACAAATCAGCCCCAGCATTTT.

About this clone itself: Additional DNA sequences in this sample encode the identical CDR3. The chain recombines TRBV19 with TRBJ1-3; D not certain. CDR1 and CDR2 from the germline V gene are LNHDA and SQIVND (reference sequence). Trimming removed 6 bases at V and 4 bases at J, with 13 bases between. The CDR3 spans 14 residues. This CDR3 is CASSPRFSGNTIYF. CDR3 sequence (DNA): TGTGCCAGTAGCCCCAGGTTTTCCGGAAACACCATATATTTT.

This clone was picked up one time. The V gene is TRBV5-1, the J gene TRBJ1-6; 11 bases are shared with TRBD1. CDR1 is SGHRS and CDR2 is YFSETQ in the germline V gene. V lost 4 bases to trimming and J lost 7 bases; unmatched junction nucleotides: 1. The CDR3 is made up of 14 amino acids. CDR3 sequence (DNA): TGCGCCAGCAGCGGGGACAGGGGGAATTCACCCCTCCACTTT. It yields the protein CASSGDRGNSPLHF.

This clone has just one count. V and J are TRBV15 and TRBJ1-1; D possibly corresponds to TRBD1 (5 bases). Germline CDR1 and CDR2: LNHNV and YYDKDF (reference sequence). The CDR3 contains 15 residues. V lost 2 bases and J 2 bases, leaving 12 bases between the germline ends. CDR3 DNA sequence: TGTGCCACCAGCAGAACCCAAGACAGAAACACTGAAGCTTTCTTT. This codes for CATSRTQDRNTEAFF.

The V gene is TRBV11-1, the J gene TRBJ2-1; D remains ambiguous. The CDR3 has 16 residues. Trimming cost V 1 base and J 3 bases, with 13 bases left between them. Germline V gives CDR1 SGHAT, CDR2 FQDESV (reference sequence). The CDR3 is CASSLELRPNYNEQFF. CDR3 sequence (DNA): TGTGCCAGCAGCTTAGAGTTGCGGCCGAACTACAATGAGCAGTTCTTC.

The chain joins TRBV3-1 (or the pseudogene TRBV3-2) to TRBJ2-3; TRBD2 matches 7 bases. The CDR3 runs to 16 residues. V shed 1 base, J shed 1 base, and the junction held 5 bases outside the gene matches. Germline values: CDR1 LGHDT, CDR2 YNNKEL (reference sequence). The CDR3 sequence is CASSQGEGPGTDTQYF. Here the CDR3 DNA reads TGTGCCAGCAGCCAAGGGGAGGGCCCTGGCACAGATACGCAGTATTTT.

This rearrangement joins TRBV3-1 (or the pseudogene TRBV3-2) to TRBJ1-2; TRBD1 is a possible D gene (6 bases). Germline V gene data show CDR1 as LGHDT and CDR2 as YNNKEL (reference sequence). Trimming left V 3 bases short and J 3 bases short, with 14 bases between. This CDR3 contains 15 residues. CDR3 sequence: CASSHNWGRDYGYTF. CDR3 DNA: TGTGCCAGCAGCCATAATTGGGGGCGGGACTATGGCTACACCTTC.

This clone was observed a few times. This chain connects TRBV4-1 to TRBJ1-1; D call uncertain. The germline gives CDR1 MGHRA, CDR2 YSYEKL. Between the trimmed V and J ends, which lost 4 bases and 5 bases, there was a span of 14 bases. The CDR3 covers 14 residues. CDR3 amino acids: CASSPGEGWTEAFF. The CDR3 DNA is TGCGCCAGCAGCCCCGGGGAGGGTTGGACTGAAGCTTTCTTT.

The chain employs TRBV5-4 and TRBJ1-2, with D tentatively TRBD1 (5 bases). The CDR3 is 16 residues long. V was cut by 3 bases and J by 4 bases, with 19 bases left in between. Germline V lookup: CDR1 SGHNT, CDR2 YYREEE (reference sequence). CDR3 sequence: CASSSPRGRIGYGYTF. DNA for the CDR3: TGTGCCAGCAGCTCTCCTAGGGGAAGGATTGGCTATGGCTACACCTTC.

This chain connects TRBV6-5 to TRBJ1-4, with 7 bases fitting TRBD1. The V gene end was trimmed by 6 bases and the J gene end by 6 bases; junction bases not matched to a gene: 7. CDR1 is MNHEY and CDR2 is SVGAGI in the germline V gene. The CDR3 consists of 14 residues. CDR3 loop: CASRGRQGYEKLFF. CDR3 DNA: TGTGCCAGCAGGGGGCGACAGGGATATGAAAAACTGTTTTTT.

This chain joins TRBV4-1 and TRBJ1-3; D perhaps matches TRBD1 (5 bases). V was cut by 0 bases and J by 4 bases, with 7 bases left in between. From germline, CDR1 is MGHRA and CDR2 YSYEKL. This CDR3 contains 14 residues. Here the CDR3 DNA reads TGCGCCAGCAGCCAAGACGACAGAGGAAACACCATATATTTT. Its protein product is CASSQDDRGNTIYF.

This clone was counted a few times. The chain combines TRBV5-1 with TRBJ1-1; D perhaps matches TRBD1 (6 bases). CDR1 is SGHRS and CDR2 is YFSETQ in the germline V gene. CDR3 length equals 14 residues. V lost 1 base and J lost 0, with 7 bases in between. The CDR3 loop reads CASSLSGVNTEAFF. The CDR3 coding sequence is TGCGCCAGCAGCTTGTCAGGGGTGAACACTGAAGCTTTCTTT.

CDR3 protein: CASSFGILGGNTIYF. CDR3 DNA: TGTGCCAGCAGCTTTGGGATACTGGGTGGAAACACCATATATTTT. The rearrangement joins TRBV7-2 to TRBJ1-3; D ambiguous. Germline lookup yields CDR1 SGHTA and CDR2 FQGNSA. Trimming took off 3 bases at V and 3 bases at J, with 12 bases between the two ends. This CDR3 contains 15 residues. Full variable domain (outside the CDR3, taken from reference TRBV7-2 and TRBJ1-3): GAGVSQSPSNKVTEKGKDVELRCDPISGHTALYWYRQSLGQGLEFLIYFQGNSAPDKSGLPSDRFSAERTGGSVSTLTIQRTQQEDSAVYLCASSFGILGGNTIYFGEGSWLTVV.

This clone came up once. The J gene is TRBJ2-3, the V gene TRBV6-2 or TRBV6-3; tentative D call: TRBD2 (6 bases). Germline V gene sequence: CDR1 MNHEY, CDR2 SVGEGT. V was shortened by 2 bases and J by 4 bases, with 13 bases between the two germline ends. This CDR3 region has 15 residues. CDR3 sequence reads: CASSYGGTGPDTQYF. DNA for the CDR3: TGTGCCAGCAGTTACGGGGGGACCGGACCAGATACGCAGTATTTT.

The V and J genes are TRBV5-1 and TRBJ2-1, with 10 bases lining up with TRBD2. CDR3 length: 15 residues. V gave up 4 bases and J gave up 7 bases; unmatched junction bases: 8. Germline V gene data show CDR1 as SGHRS and CDR2 as YFSETQ. CDR3 loop: CASSPRVAGGNEQFF. The CDR3 DNA reads as TGCGCCAGCAGCCCGAGGGTAGCGGGGGGTAATGAGCAGTTCTTC.

This chain joins TRBV19 and TRBJ1-5; the D gene is possibly TRBD1 (6 bases). V was trimmed by 7 bases and J by 6 bases, leaving 22 bases between them. CDR1 LNHDA and CDR2 SQIVND come from the germline V gene (reference sequence). The length of the CDR3 is 16 residues. The CDR3 DNA reads TGTGCCAGTAAGGGCGACAGAACAGGGATTTTTCAGCCCCAGCATTTT. This codes for CASKGDRTGIFQPQHF. The variable domain in full, with the rest retrieved from reference TRBV19 and TRBJ1-5, is DGGITQSPKYLFRKEGQNVTLSCEQNLNHDAMYWYRQDPGQGLRLIYYSQIVNDFQKGDIAEGYSVSREKKESFPLTVTSAQKNPTAFYLCASKGDRTGIFQPQHFGDGTRLSIL.

J is TRBJ1-6 and V is TRBV18, with 10 nucleotides matching TRBD1. Per the germline V gene, CDR1 is KGHSH and CDR2 is LQKENI. With V trimmed by 3 bases and J by 8 bases, 1 base remained unmatched. This CDR3 region has 14 residues. The CDR3 loop is CASSPGTGDSPLHF. CDR3 DNA sequence: TGTGCCAGCTCACCCGGGACAGGGGATTCACCCCTCCACTTT.

V and J are TRBV15 and TRBJ1-5; D might be TRBD1 (5 bases). V was trimmed by 4 bases and J by 6 bases, leaving 16 bases between them. The CDR3 loop spans 15 amino acids. The germline gives CDR1 LNHNV, CDR2 YYDKDF (reference sequence). CDR3 sequence: CATSIHGQGGQPQHF. As DNA, the CDR3 is TGTGCCACCAGCATCCACGGCCAGGGTGGTCAGCCCCAGCATTTT.

The genes are TRBV5-5 and TRBJ2-1; perhaps TRBD2 as D (6 bases). The CDR3 spans 14 residues. The V gene's germline CDR1 is SGHKS and CDR2 YYEKEE (reference sequence). V shed 4 bases and J shed 7 bases, with 15 bases lying between them. CDR3 DNA: TGTGCCAGCAGCCCGAGAGGGACTGCTAATGAGCAGTTCTTC. This codes for CASSPRGTANEQFF.

The gene calls are TRBV7-2 and TRBJ2-2; D is ambiguous. Germline CDR1 SGHTA, CDR2 FQGNSA. Trimming took off 7 bases at V and 7 bases at J, with 13 bases between the two ends. The CDR3 totals 13 residues. CDR3 amino acids: CASNNLVGGELFF. In nucleotides, the CDR3 is TGTGCCAGCAACAACCTTGTCGGCGGGGAGCTGTTTTTT.

The genes are TRBV7-2 and TRBJ2-1; the match to TRBD2 covers 15 bases. With 5 bases clipped from V and 2 bases from J, the junction kept 4 bases outside the gene matches. CDR3 size: 17 residues. Germline V CDR1 and CDR2: SGHTA, FQGNSA. The chain's CDR3 is CASSPRTSGGAYNEQFF. The CDR3 region has the DNA TGTGCCAGCAGCCCCCGGACTAGCGGGGGGGCCTACAATGAGCAGTTCTTC.